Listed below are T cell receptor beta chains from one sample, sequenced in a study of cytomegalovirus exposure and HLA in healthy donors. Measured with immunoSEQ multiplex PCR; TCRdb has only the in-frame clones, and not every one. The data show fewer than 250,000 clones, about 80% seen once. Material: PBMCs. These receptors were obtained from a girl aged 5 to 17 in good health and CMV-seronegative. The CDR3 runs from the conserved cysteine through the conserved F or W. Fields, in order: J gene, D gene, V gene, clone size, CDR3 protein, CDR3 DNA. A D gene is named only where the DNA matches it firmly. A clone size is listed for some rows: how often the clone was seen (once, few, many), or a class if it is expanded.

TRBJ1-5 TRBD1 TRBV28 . CASSSRDRTYSNQPQHF TGTGCCAGCAGTTCTCGGGACAGGACCTATAGCAATCAGCCCCAGCATTTT
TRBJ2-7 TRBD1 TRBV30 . CAWSADRGRYKQYF TGTGCCTGGAGCGCGGACAGGGGGCGCTACAAGCAGTACTTC
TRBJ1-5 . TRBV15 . CATAPRVDRQPQHF TGTGCCACCGCCCCGCGGGTCGATAGGCAGCCCCAGCATTTT
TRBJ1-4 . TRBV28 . CASSSGTPSQEKLFF TGTGCCAGCAGTTCCGGGACACCCTCGCAAGAAAAACTGTTTTTT
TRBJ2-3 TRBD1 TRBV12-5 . CASGPGTGSLTDTQYF TGTGCTAGTGGTCCTGGGACAGGGTCCCTAACAGATACGCAGTATTTT
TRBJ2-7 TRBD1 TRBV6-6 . CASSPRQGPSYEQYF TGTGCCAGCAGTCCAAGACAGGGGCCCTCCTACGAGCAGTACTTC
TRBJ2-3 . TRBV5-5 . CASSGGGASTDTQYF TGTGCCAGCAGCGGAGGCGGGGCGAGCACAGATACGCAGTATTTT
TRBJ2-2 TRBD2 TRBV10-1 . CASSETPRLAGGELFF TGCGCCAGCAGTGAGACCCCTAGACTAGCAGGCGGGGAGCTGTTTTTT
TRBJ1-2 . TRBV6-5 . CASSYSDRGYGYTF TGTGCCAGCAGTTACTCGGACAGAGGGTATGGCTACACCTTC
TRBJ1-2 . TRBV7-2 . CASSPLSGRYTF TGTGCCAGCAGCCCGCTGTCGGGGAGGTACACCTTC
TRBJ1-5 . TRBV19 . CASSIQTGQSNQPQHF TGTGCCAGTAGTATTCAAACAGGGCAAAGCAATCAGCCCCAGCATTTT
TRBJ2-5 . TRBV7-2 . CASSLSGSRETQYF TGTGCCAGCAGCTTGTCCGGGAGTAGGGAGACCCAGTACTTC
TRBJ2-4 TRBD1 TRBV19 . CASSIGGQGEVLPKNIQYF TGTGCCAGTAGTATAGGAGGACAGGGGGAAGTGCTTCCCAAAAACATTCAGTACTTC
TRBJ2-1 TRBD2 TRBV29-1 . CSSAIAGANNEQFF TGCAGCTCCGCTATAGCGGGAGCCAACAATGAGCAGTTCTTC
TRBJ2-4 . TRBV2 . CASSEAPGKGAKNIQYF TGTGCCAGCAGTGAAGCACCCGGTAAGGGGGCCAAAAACATTCAGTACTTC
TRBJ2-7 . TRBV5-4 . CASSLGGSSYEQYF TGTGCCAGCAGCTTGGGGGGCAGTTCCTACGAGCAGTACTTC
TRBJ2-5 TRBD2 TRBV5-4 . CASSPGGSGEQYF TGTGCCAGCAGCCCGGGAGGTTCTGGGGAGCAGTACTTC
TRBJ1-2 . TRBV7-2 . CASSLRRAYGYTF TGTGCCAGCAGCCTCAGGAGGGCTTATGGCTACACCTTC
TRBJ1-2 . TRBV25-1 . CASSVGSRGGYTF TGTGCCAGCAGCGTTGGAAGCAGGGGCGGCTACACCTTC
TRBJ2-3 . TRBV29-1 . CSVEDYEGLTSTDTQYF TGCAGCGTTGAAGATTATGAGGGACTTACTAGCACAGATACGCAGTATTTT
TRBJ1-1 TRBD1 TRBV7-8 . CASTKNRGTEAFF TGTGCCAGCACCAAGAACAGGGGCACTGAAGCTTTCTTT
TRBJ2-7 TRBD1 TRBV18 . CASSPGTGGYEQYF TGTGCCAGCTCGCCCGGGACAGGGGGCTACGAGCAGTACTTC
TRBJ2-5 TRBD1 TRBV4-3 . CASSGRTGGVETQYF TGCGCCAGCAGCGGACGGACAGGGGGCGTTGAGACCCAGTACTTC
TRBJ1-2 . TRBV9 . CASSVQGSGYTF TGTGCCAGCAGCGTACAGGGGAGTGGCTACACCTTC
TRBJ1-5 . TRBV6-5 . CASSSQGRNQPQHF TGTGCCAGCAGTTCTCAGGGGCGGAATCAGCCCCAGCATTTT
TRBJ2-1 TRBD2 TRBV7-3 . CASSFLAGGPNEQFF TGTGCCAGCAGCTTTCTAGCGGGGGGACCAAATGAGCAGTTCTTC
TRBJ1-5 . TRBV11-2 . CASSPSGSGQPQHF TGTGCCAGCAGCCCATCCGGGTCGGGTCAGCCCCAGCATTTT
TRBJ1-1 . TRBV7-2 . CASSLAGQVLTQGAFF TGTGCCAGCAGCTTAGCGGGACAAGTCCTCACACAGGGAGCTTTCTTT
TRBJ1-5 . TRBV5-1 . CASSLQGGSNQPQHF TGCGCCAGCAGCTTACAAGGGGGAAGCAATCAGCCCCAGCATTTT
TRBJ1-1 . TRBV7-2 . CASSLVWGRGTEAFF TGTGCCAGCAGCTTAGTTTGGGGGCGCGGCACTGAAGCTTTCTTT
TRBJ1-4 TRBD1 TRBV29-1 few CSVEGQGEKLFF TGCAGCGTTGAGGGACAGGGAGAAAAACTGTTTTTT
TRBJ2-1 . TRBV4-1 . CASSQGRTGGFDNEQFF TGCGCCAGCAGCCAAGGTCGGACCGGCGGGTTCGACAATGAGCAGTTCTTC
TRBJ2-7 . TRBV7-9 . CASSSVEGYEQYF TGTGCCAGCAGCTCGGTCGAGGGCTACGAGCAGTACTTC
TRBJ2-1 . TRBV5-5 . CASSSPFVRDTYNEQFF TGTGCCAGCAGCTCCCCGTTCGTAAGAGACACCTACAATGAGCAGTTCTTC
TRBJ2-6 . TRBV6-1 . CASRAGSGANVLTF TGTGCCAGCCGGGCGGGGTCTGGGGCCAACGTCCTGACTTTC
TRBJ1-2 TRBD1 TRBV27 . CASSPAGQGRNYGYTF TGTGCCAGCAGTCCCGCCGGACAGGGGAGAAACTATGGCTACACCTTC
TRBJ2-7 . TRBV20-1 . CSAFRQAEQYF TGCAGTGCATTCCGACAGGCAGAGCAGTACTTC
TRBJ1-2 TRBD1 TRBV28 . CASSLGQGNYGYTF TGTGCCAGCAGTTTGGGACAGGGTAACTATGGCTACACCTTC
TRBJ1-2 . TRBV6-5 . CASSYRQGYGYTF TGTGCCAGCAGTTACCGCCAGGGCTATGGCTACACCTTC
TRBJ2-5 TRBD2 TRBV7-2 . CASSLRGRPKETQYF TGTGCCAGCAGCTTACGCGGGAGGCCAAAAGAGACCCAGTACTTC
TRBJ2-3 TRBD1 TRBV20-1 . CSAKINRGRYF TGCAGTGCTAAAATTAACAGGGGGCGGTATTTT
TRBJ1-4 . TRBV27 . CASSSGVGEKLFF TGTGCCAGCAGTTCGGGGGTGGGTGAAAAACTGTTTTTT
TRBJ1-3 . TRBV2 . CASSEHRGGNTIYF TGTGCCAGCAGTGAACATAGGGGAGGAAACACCATATATTTT
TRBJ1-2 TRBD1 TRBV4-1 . CASSQLGTGARGYTF TGCGCCAGCAGCCAACTCGGGACAGGGGCTCGGGGCTACACCTTC
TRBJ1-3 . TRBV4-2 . CASSQDLGDSGNTIYF TGTGCCAGCAGCCAAGACCTCGGGGACTCTGGAAACACCATATATTTT
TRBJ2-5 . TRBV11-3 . CASSLETGETQYF TGTGCCAGCAGCTTAGAAACAGGAGAGACCCAGTACTTC
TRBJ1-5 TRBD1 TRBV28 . CASSPGGSGNQPQHF TGTGCCAGCAGCCCAGGGGGCTCGGGCAATCAGCCCCAGCATTTT
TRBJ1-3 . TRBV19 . CASNGGENTIYF TGTGCCAGTAACGGGGGTGAAAACACCATATATTTT
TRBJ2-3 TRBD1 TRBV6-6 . CASSSTGTGPSDTQYF TGTGCCAGCAGTAGTACCGGGACAGGGCCGTCAGATACGCAGTATTTT
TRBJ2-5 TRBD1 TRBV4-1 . CASSQGGQGRETQYF TGCGCCAGCAGCCAAGGGGGACAGGGGAGGGAGACCCAGTACTTC
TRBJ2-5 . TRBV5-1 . CASSVIAGSETQYF TGCGCCAGCAGCGTAATTGCAGGGTCGGAGACCCAGTACTTC
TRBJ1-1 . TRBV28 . CASTRGGARNTEAFF TGTGCCAGCACTCGAGGGGGGGCGCGTAACACTGAAGCTTTCTTT
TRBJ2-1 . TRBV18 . CASSPDGGVPFNEQFF TGTGCCAGCTCACCAGACGGGGGAGTGCCTTTCAATGAGCAGTTCTTC
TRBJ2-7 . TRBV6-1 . CASGTYEQYF TGTGCCAGCGGGACTTACGAGCAGTACTTC